Each of the 27 T cell receptor beta chains below was sequenced from the same sample in a study of blood T cells in healthy people across ages. A sample-barcoded 5' primer and a J-beta primer mix were used in a second PCR of roughly 7 to 11 cycles. TCRdb re-analysed the 5' RACE reads in MiXCR, keeping a single row per CDR3 protein. The top ten hold over 2% of the sample, which has roughly 2 million distinct CDR3 sequences, approximately 50% seen once. The sequenced sample consisted of blood. The source is a woman aged 35 to 49 in good health.

The gene calls are TRBV7-2 and TRBJ1-1; D is uncertain. The CDR3 runs 12 residues. Germline values: CDR1 SGHTA, CDR2 FQGNSA. V lost 2 bases to trimming and J lost 9 bases, with 10 bases between them. The CDR3, as DNA: TGTGCCAGCAGCTTAAACCGCCCACAAGCTTTCTTT. It specifies CASSLNRPQAFF.

This clonotype was seen a handful of times. The V and J genes are TRBV10-3 and TRBJ2-3; 9 bases are a match to TRBD1. This CDR3 has 14 amino acids. Trimming at V came to 8 bases and at J to 2 bases, leaving 5 bases not matched to a gene. The germline V gene encodes CDR1 ENHRY and CDR2 SYGVKD. The CDR3 region is CAIGGDRDTDTQYF. CDR3 in DNA: TGTGCCATCGGAGGGGACAGGGACACAGATACGCAGTATTTT.

This rearrangement joins TRBV5-1 to TRBJ2-3; D is possibly TRBD2 (5 bases). CDR3 length equals 16 residues. The ends were cut back, 0 bases at V and 1 base at J, with 12 bases in the middle. Germline V gives CDR1 SGHRS, CDR2 YFSETQ. The CDR3 DNA reads as TGCGCCAGCAGCTTGGAACCGGGAACCGGCACAGATACGCAGTATTTT. This sequence encodes CASSLEPGTGTDTQYF.

This chain joins TRBV20-1 and TRBJ2-5, with TRBD2 matching over 10 bases. CDR1 and CDR2 (germline): DFQATT, SNEGSKA (reference sequence). V was pared by 5 bases and J by 8 bases, with 11 bases of the junction left unmatched. The CDR3 runs to 14 residues. This chain's CDR3 is CSASRTSGRGTQYF. The DNA for the CDR3 is TGCAGTGCTTCCCGGACTAGCGGCAGGGGAACCCAGTACTTC.

The J gene is TRBJ2-5, the V gene TRBV5-1; no firm D call. The DNA end favors TRBJ2-7, so the J call may be wrong. Germline values: CDR1 SGHRS, CDR2 YFSETQ. The CDR3 sequence is 14 residues long. The CDR3 spells CASSLGVLGYEQYF. The CDR3 nucleotides are TGCGCCAGCAGCTTAGGAGTGCTGGGATACGAGCAGTACTTC.

The CDR3 DNA reads as TGTGCCAGCAGCAAAGACGCCGGACAGCCCTACGAGCAGTACTTC. This codes for CASSKDAGQPYEQYF. The chain couples TRBV21-1 to TRBJ2-7. TRBV21-1 is a listed pseudogene. The CDR3 has 15 residues.

This clonotype was observed a handful of times. This chain joins TRBV21-1 and TRBJ2-3. TRBV21-1 constitutes a pseudogene. This CDR3 comprises 14 residues. The CDR3 is CASSKYQPTDTQYF. Written as DNA, the CDR3 is TGTGCCAGCAGCAAATATCAACCCACAGATACGCAGTATTTT.

This CDR3 is CSVERGGSWGDTQYF. CDR3 DNA sequence: TGCAGCGTTGAGCGGGGGGGTTCCTGGGGAGATACGCAGTATTTT. The J gene is TRBJ2-3, the V gene TRBV29-1; TRBD2 matches 9 bases. This CDR3 spans 15 amino acids. J gave up 5 bases and V 3 bases, and 9 bases lay outside the gene matches. Germline CDR1 reads SQVTM; CDR2 reads ANQGSEA.

This clonotype came up a few times. V and J are TRBV6-2 or TRBV6-3 and TRBJ2-7; maybe TRBD1 (5 bases). The length of the CDR3 is 14 residues. The V gene lost 0 bases and the J gene lost 2 bases, with 8 bases spanning the gap. Germline CDR1 is MNHEY and CDR2 is SVGEGT. CDR3 amino acids: CASSYSAGTYEQYF. The CDR3 DNA reads TGTGCCAGCAGTTACTCAGCAGGGACCTACGAGCAGTACTTC.

V usage is TRBV3-1 and J usage is TRBJ1-2, with 8 bases matching TRBD1. Trimming removed 4 bases from V and 4 bases from J; junction bases left unmatched: 5. This CDR3 has 14 amino acids. Germline CDR1 is LGHDT and CDR2 is YNNKEL (reference sequence). The chain's CDR3 is CASSRAQGGYGYTF. CDR3 nucleotides: TGTGCCAGCAGCCGCGCACAGGGGGGCTATGGCTACACCTTC.

The rearrangement joins TRBV6-6 to TRBJ1-5; 8 nucleotides agree with TRBD1. This CDR3 contains 15 residues. Per germline, CDR1 MNHNY and CDR2 SVGAGI (reference sequence). V was pared by 6 bases and J by 7 bases, with 11 bases of the junction left unmatched. This CDR3 reads CASRAGGQGDQPQHF. The CDR3 nucleotides read TGTGCCAGCAGGGCAGGAGGACAGGGTGACCAGCCCCAGCATTTT.

This chain links TRBV7-9 with TRBJ2-1, with 8 positions matching TRBD1. Germline CDR1 and CDR2: SEHNR and FQNEAQ (reference sequence). CDR3 length equals 15 residues. After removal of 3 bases from V and 4 bases from J, the junction contained 5 bases not matched to a gene. CDR3 sequence reads: CASSFRTGLYNEQFF. CDR3 DNA: TGTGCCAGCAGCTTCCGGACAGGGTTGTACAATGAGCAGTTCTTC.

The chain combines TRBV7-9 with TRBJ2-3, with a tentative D call TRBD1 (5 bases). V dropped 7 bases and J dropped 4 bases, with 21 bases sitting between them. Germline V gives CDR1 SEHNR, CDR2 FQNEAQ (reference sequence). The CDR3 is made up of 16 amino acids. CDR3 DNA: TGTGCCAGCACCCCCCGATTTTGGGGCAGGCCAGATACGCAGTATTTT. Translated: CASTPRFWGRPDTQYF.

The chain recombines TRBV25-1 with TRBJ2-5, with D perhaps matching TRBD2 (5 bases). Germline CDR1 reads MGHDK; CDR2 reads SYGVNS. Trimming took 3 bases from V and 1 from J, leaving 12 bases between them. This CDR3 comprises 15 residues. The CDR3, as DNA: TGTGCCAGCAGTGACCGGGAAGCTCCCCAAGAGACCCAGTACTTC. Amino acids: CASSDREAPQETQYF.

This clonotype has more than one count but fewer than ten. This chain joins TRBV7-9 and TRBJ2-1, with D uncertain. V lost 5 bases and J lost 0, with 14 bases in between. CDR3 length: 16 amino acids. From germline, CDR1 is SEHNR and CDR2 FQNEAQ (reference sequence). The CDR3 reads CASSEKKGSSYNEQFF. The CDR3 region has the DNA TGTGCCAGCAGCGAGAAGAAAGGAAGCTCCTACAATGAGCAGTTCTTC.

V usage is TRBV4-2 and J usage is TRBJ2-3, with D unresolved. V was shortened by 1 base and J by 2 bases, with 7 bases between the two germline ends. Germline CDR1 LGHNA, CDR2 YNFKEQ. This CDR3 comprises 14 residues. CDR3 protein: CASSQARFTDTQYF. In DNA, the CDR3 is TGTGCCAGCAGCCAAGCTCGATTCACAGATACGCAGTATTTT.

The chain is built from TRBV11-1 and TRBJ2-3; 13 bases agree with TRBD2. The CDR3 covers 22 residues. V lost 0 bases to trimming and J lost 0 bases; unmatched junction nucleotides: 15. Germline V lookup: CDR1 SGHAT, CDR2 FQDESV (reference sequence). CDR3 nucleotides: TGTGCCAGCAGCTTAGCCGGAGCCGGGGTGACTAGCGGGGGGCCGAGCACAGATACGCAGTATTTT. It is translated as CASSLAGAGVTSGGPSTDTQYF.

This clonotype was seen a handful of times. CDR3 nucleotide sequence: TGTGCCAGCAGCGTCCGGGACAGGGGGCTCGCTAACTATGGCTACACCTTC. This sequence encodes CASSVRDRGLANYGYTF. V usage is TRBV7-2 and J usage is TRBJ1-2; 12 nucleotides agree with TRBD1. This CDR3 region has 17 residues. The V gene end was trimmed by 5 bases and the J gene end by 0 bases; junction bases not matched to a gene: 7. Germline CDR1 SGHTA, CDR2 FQGNSA.

This chain links TRBV27 with TRBJ1-2, with no clear D. Germline V gives CDR1 MNHEY, CDR2 SMNVEV (reference sequence). This CDR3 is built from 13 residues. Trimming removed 7 bases from V and 4 bases from J, with 13 bases in between. CDR3: CASTLNPGYGYTF. The CDR3 bases are TGTGCCAGCACTCTCAACCCCGGCTATGGCTACACCTTC.

This clonotype was counted ten times or more. The chain couples TRBV12-3 or TRBV12-4 to TRBJ2-5; D is possibly TRBD1 or TRBD2 (5 bases each). V lost 3 bases and J lost 8, with 16 bases in between. The CDR3 sequence is 14 residues long. The CDR3 is CASSFMGVDITQYF. Written as DNA, the CDR3 is TGTGCCAGCAGTTTTATGGGGGTTGATATAACCCAGTACTTC.

This clonotype was seen ten or more times. A junction boundary mismatches the germline segment, possibly from a read error. V is TRBV5-1 and J is TRBJ2-5, with 7 positions matching TRBD2. Germline-derived CDR1 and CDR2 are SGHRS and YFSETQ. This CDR3 is 14 amino acids long. The CDR3 region is CASSLEAGQETQYF. The CDR3 nucleotides read TGTGCCAGCAGCTTAGAAGCGGGGCAAGAGACCCAGTACTTC.

V is TRBV7-2 and J is TRBJ1-1, with D tentatively TRBD1 (6 bases). The CDR3 has 15 amino acids. Looked up from germline, CDR1 is SGHTA and CDR2 is FQGNSA. V was cut by 5 bases and J by 1 base, with 14 bases left in between. CDR3 bases: TGTGCCAGCAGCCTTACGGGACAACCGAACACTGAAGCTTTCTTT. Protein product: CASSLTGQPNTEAFF.

The genes are TRBV20-1 and TRBJ1-4; TRBD1 agrees at 7 bases. Germline V gene data show CDR1 as DFQATT and CDR2 as SNEGSKA (reference sequence). J gave up 3 bases and V 3 bases, and 4 bases lay outside the gene matches. This CDR3 is built from 14 residues. DNA of the CDR3: TGCAGTGCTAGCCCAGGGGGTGCTAATGAAAAACTGTTTTTT. Protein: CSASPGGANEKLFF.

The DNA of the CDR3 is TGCGCCAGCAGCCAAGATGCCGCGGTAGGCGATGAGCAGTTCTTC. It codes for CASSQDAAVGDEQFF. The gene calls are TRBV4-3 and TRBJ2-1; D gene uncertain. Germline V gives CDR1 LGHNA, CDR2 YSLEER. Trimming removed 0 bases from V and 8 bases from J, with 14 bases in between. This CDR3 is 15 amino acids long.

Here the CDR3 DNA reads TGCGCCAGCAGCCAATCCTCGACTAGCGGTGTCCCGGTGGACTACAATGAGCAGTTCTTC. Translation: CASSQSSTSGVPVDYNEQFF. The rearrangement joins TRBV4-1 to TRBJ2-1, with 9 bases aligning to TRBD2. The V gene end was trimmed by 2 bases and the J gene end by 3 bases; junction bases not matched to a gene: 17. The germline V gene has CDR1 MGHRA and CDR2 YSYEKL. This CDR3 is built from 20 residues.

This clonotype was picked up a small number of times. This sequence joins TRBV20-1 and TRBJ2-7; the match to TRBD1 covers 7 bases. Germline lookup yields CDR1 DFQATT and CDR2 SNEGSKA (reference sequence). CDR3 length equals 13 residues. V was clipped by 2 bases and J by 5 bases; unmatched bases: 6. The CDR3 reads CSARRGHGNEQYF. In DNA form, the CDR3 reads TGCAGTGCTAGAAGGGGGCACGGCAACGAGCAGTACTTC.

This clonotype has more than one count but fewer than ten. V gene TRBV6-2 or TRBV6-3 combines with J gene TRBJ2-3; D remains ambiguous. The CDR3 spans 13 residues. Germline V gene lookup returns CDR1 MNHEY and CDR2 SVGEGT. The ends were cut back, 6 bases at V and 9 bases at J, with 16 bases in the middle. The CDR3 bases are TGTGCCAGCAGCCCCGGGCCACCAGGCACGCAGTATTTT. Translating gives CASSPGPPGTQYF.